This T cell receptor beta chain derives from a study of cytomegalovirus exposure and HLA in healthy donors. On the study more broadly: There were 85 million or so unique TCRs (from HLA-typed donors) in an early data release.

Primers included in the PCR were 60 Vbeta and 13 Jbeta primers. Profiling relied on immunoSEQ multiplex PCR, and the TCRdb table lists in-frame clones only, not all of them. The data contain around 200,000 clones, around three quarters of them singletons. To note about this clone: Its antigen remains unknown.

General study findings and limits: Most observed TCR sequences were rare, whereas some public TCRs were detected in many donors. Another analysis was done later, and it associated around 17,000 TCR beta sequences with HLA alleles at 0.05 false discovery rate. Within a later analysis, the majority of CMV-associated TCR beta chains appeared HLA-restricted.

The source is a man aged 25 to 40 in good health and CMV-seronegative. Sequenced material: PBMCs.

CDR3 loop: CAISDAGGNSPLHF. The CDR3 DNA follows: TGTGCCATCAGTGATGCGGGTGGTAATTCACCCCTCCACTTT. This chain links TRBV10-3 with TRBJ1-6; D not resolved. The germline CDR1 and CDR2 sequences are ENHRY and SYGVKD. The CDR3 covers 14 residues. The V and J ends lost 3 bases and 6 bases respectively, with 9 bases between them.